Reported below is one T cell receptor (beta chain). The CDR3 contains 15 residues. The germline CDR1 and CDR2 sequences are SGHVS and FNYEAQ. The data originate from a study of CD8 T cells in ankylosing spondylitis. TCRdb re-called the 5' RACE reads through MiXCR, storing one row per CDR3 protein. The table includes 230,000 or so distinct CDR3 sequences, 20% to 30% detected once. Sequencing input: blood, either unsorted or a sorted T cell fraction (not recorded which). V and J are TRBV7-6 and TRBJ2-1, with 8 bases lining up with TRBD2. The source of this sequence is a male donor with ankylosing spondylitis or in good health (not recorded which). The CDR3 protein is CARDLAGSSYNEQFF. Here the CDR3 DNA reads TGTGCTAGAGATTTAGCGGGAAGCTCCTACAATGAGCAGTTCTTC. Combining the CDR3 with reference TRBV7-6 and TRBJ2-1 gives the whole variable domain GAGVSQSPRYKVTKRGQDVALRCDPISGHVSLYWYRQALGQGPEFLTYFNYEAQQDKSGLPNDRFSAERPEGSISTLTIQRTEQRDSAMYRCARDLAGSSYNEQFFGPGTRLTVL.